This passage covers 3 T cell receptor beta chains from one sample sequenced in a study of identical twins. TCRdb re-called the 5' RACE reads with MiXCR, one entry per CDR3 protein. The sample yields roughly 500,000 distinct CDR3 sequences, under 25% seen once. This sample was also put to use in a study of T cells expressing NK-cell markers.

The sample comprised CD4+ T cells sorted from blood. These receptors originate from a woman aged 18-35 years in good health.

This clonotype was detected ten times or more. This CDR3 is CASSQVGQLAYNEQFF. The DNA for the CDR3 is TGTGCCAGCAGCCAAGTTGGCCAGCTTGCCTACAATGAGCAGTTCTTC. The V and J genes are TRBV3-1 and TRBJ2-1; D not resolved. With 1 base removed from V and 2 bases from J, the gap between germline ends came to 12 bases. Germline lookup yields CDR1 LGHDT and CDR2 YNNKEL (reference sequence). This CDR3 spans 16 amino acids.

This clonotype was recorded a few times. The chain links TRBV4-3 to TRBJ2-7, with TRBD2 matching 7 bases. The V gene end was trimmed by 4 bases and the J gene end by 3 bases; junction bases not matched to a gene: 6. CDR3 length: 14 amino acids. The germline V gene has CDR1 LGHNA and CDR2 YSLEER. The CDR3 DNA reads TGCGCCAGCAGCCCGGGACCGGGGGGCTACGAGCAGTACTTC. Translation gives CASSPGPGGYEQYF.

This clonotype was picked up a small number of times. V gene TRBV20-1 combines with J gene TRBJ2-1; 12 positions match TRBD2. The V gene's germline CDR1 is DFQATT and CDR2 SNEGSKA (reference sequence). The V and J ends lost 5 bases and 7 bases, in that order; junction bases with no gene match: 6. This CDR3 is built from 14 residues. The CDR3 reads CSAPSSGRGNEQFF. CDR3 sequence (DNA): TGCAGTGCTCCCTCTAGCGGGAGGGGTAATGAGCAGTTCTTC.